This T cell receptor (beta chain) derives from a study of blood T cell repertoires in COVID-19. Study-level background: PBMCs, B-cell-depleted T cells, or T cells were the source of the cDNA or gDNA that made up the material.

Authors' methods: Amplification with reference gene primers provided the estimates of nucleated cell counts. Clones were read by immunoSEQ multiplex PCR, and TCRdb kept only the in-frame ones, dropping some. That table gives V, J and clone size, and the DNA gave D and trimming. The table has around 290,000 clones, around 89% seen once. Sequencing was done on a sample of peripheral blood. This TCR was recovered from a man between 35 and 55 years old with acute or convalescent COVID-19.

The CDR3 loop is CASSWDRGTNEQYF. CDR3 bases: TGTGCCAGTAGTTGGGACAGGGGAACCAACGAGCAGTACTTC. The V call is TRBV19, the J call TRBJ2-7, with 10 bases matching TRBD1. Germline assignment: CDR1 LNHDA and CDR2 SQIVND (reference sequence). V shed 5 bases and J 5 bases; nucleotides not matched to a gene: 6. The CDR3 length is 14 residues.